This T cell receptor (beta chain) appears in the sequencing data of a study of T cell repertoires in cytomegalovirus infection. Whole-study context: Carrying CMV and the relevant HLA type showed in public TCR beta signatures.

CDR1 LNHNV and CDR2 YYDKDF come from the germline V gene (reference sequence). CDR3 length: 12 residues. The germline V and J ends were trimmed by 0 bases and 6 bases, with 3 bases remaining between them. Of note for this clonotype: Its matching antigen is unknown.

TCRdb re-called the reads through MiXCR, storing one row per CDR3 protein. Of about 920,000 distinct CDR3 sequences listed, approximately 31% are singletons. This clonotype was sampled from a human donor in good health (CMV status not recorded). Some clones in this sample may be carry-over from other donors' samples. Here the sequenced sample was cultured CD8+ T cells from PBMCs, taken from culture after CMV antigen stimulation. The V and J genes are TRBV15 and TRBJ2-1, with D unclear. The CDR3 coding sequence is TGTGCCACCAGCAGAGATACCAATGAGCAGTTCTTC. This gives the protein CATSRDTNEQFF. Full variable domain (rest looked up from reference TRBV15 and TRBJ2-1): DAMVIQNPRYQVTQFGKPVTLSCSQTLNHNVMYWYQQKSSQAPKLLFHYYDKDFNNEADTPDNFQSRRPNTSFCFLDIRSPGLGDTAMYLCATSRDTNEQFFGPGTRLTVL.